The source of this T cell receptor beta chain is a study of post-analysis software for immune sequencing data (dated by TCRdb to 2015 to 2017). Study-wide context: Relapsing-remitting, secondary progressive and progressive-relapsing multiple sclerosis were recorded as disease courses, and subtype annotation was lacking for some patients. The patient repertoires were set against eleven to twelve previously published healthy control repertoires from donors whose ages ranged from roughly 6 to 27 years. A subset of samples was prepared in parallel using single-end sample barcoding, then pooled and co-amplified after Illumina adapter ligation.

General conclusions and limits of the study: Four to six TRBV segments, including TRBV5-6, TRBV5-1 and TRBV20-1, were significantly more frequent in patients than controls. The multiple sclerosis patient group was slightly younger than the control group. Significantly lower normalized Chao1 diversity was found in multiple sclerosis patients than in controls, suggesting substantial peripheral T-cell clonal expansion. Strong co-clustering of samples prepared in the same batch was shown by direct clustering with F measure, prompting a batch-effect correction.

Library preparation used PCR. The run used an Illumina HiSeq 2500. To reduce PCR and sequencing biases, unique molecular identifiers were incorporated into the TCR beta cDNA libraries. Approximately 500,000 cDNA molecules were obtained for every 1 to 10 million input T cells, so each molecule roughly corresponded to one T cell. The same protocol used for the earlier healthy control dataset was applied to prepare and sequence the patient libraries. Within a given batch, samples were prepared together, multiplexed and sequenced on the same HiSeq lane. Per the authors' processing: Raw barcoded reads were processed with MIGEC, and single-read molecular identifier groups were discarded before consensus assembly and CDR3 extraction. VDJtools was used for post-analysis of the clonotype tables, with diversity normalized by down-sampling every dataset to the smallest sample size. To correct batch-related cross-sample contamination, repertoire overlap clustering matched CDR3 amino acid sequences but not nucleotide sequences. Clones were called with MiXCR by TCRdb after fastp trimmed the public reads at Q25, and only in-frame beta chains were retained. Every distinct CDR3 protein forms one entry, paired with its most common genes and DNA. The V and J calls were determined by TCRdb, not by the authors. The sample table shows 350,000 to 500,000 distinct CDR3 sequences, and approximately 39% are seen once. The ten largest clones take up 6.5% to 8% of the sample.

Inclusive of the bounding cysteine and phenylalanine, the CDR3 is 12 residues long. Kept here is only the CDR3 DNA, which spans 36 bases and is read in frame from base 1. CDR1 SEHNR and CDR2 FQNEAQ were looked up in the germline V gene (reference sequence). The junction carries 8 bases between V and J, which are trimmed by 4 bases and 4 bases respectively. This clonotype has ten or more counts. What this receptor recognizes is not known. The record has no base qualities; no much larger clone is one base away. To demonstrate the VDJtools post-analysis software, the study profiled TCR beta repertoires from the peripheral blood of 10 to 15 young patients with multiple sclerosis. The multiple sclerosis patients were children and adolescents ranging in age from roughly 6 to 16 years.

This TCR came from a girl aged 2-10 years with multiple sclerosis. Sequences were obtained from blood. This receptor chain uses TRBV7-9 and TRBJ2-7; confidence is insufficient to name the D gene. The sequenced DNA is TGTGCCAGCAGCTCCGTGGTATACGAGCAGTACTTC. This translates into CASSSVVYEQYF.